This TCR beta chain was recorded in a study of T cells in Graves' hyperthyroidism and ophthalmopathy. Study findings and constraints: With a median lead of about six months before onset, the model predicted ophthalmopathy.

Germline CDR1 MDHEN, CDR2 SYDVKM. Deletions cut 5 bases from V and 7 bases from J, with 23 bases between. The CDR3 contains 16 residues. Comment on this clonotype: As yet, its antigen is unknown.

RNA transcripts gave rise to amplified TCR beta CDR3 regions. A set of HTBI primers served as the primers for a first-round RT-PCR of the TCR CDR3. TCRdb processed the multiplex PCR reads anew with MiXCR; each CDR3 protein has one entry. The sample has 530,000 or so distinct CDR3 sequences; around 24% are singletons. The clonotype comes from a woman in her twenties or thirties with Graves' ophthalmopathy. The chain has TRBV28 and TRBJ2-5, with D unclear. The sample taken for sequencing was blood. In DNA form, the CDR3 reads TGTGCCAGCAGTCCTCACTCCGGGTTCCTCCGAGGGACCCAGTACTTC. As protein: CASSPHSGFLRGTQYF.